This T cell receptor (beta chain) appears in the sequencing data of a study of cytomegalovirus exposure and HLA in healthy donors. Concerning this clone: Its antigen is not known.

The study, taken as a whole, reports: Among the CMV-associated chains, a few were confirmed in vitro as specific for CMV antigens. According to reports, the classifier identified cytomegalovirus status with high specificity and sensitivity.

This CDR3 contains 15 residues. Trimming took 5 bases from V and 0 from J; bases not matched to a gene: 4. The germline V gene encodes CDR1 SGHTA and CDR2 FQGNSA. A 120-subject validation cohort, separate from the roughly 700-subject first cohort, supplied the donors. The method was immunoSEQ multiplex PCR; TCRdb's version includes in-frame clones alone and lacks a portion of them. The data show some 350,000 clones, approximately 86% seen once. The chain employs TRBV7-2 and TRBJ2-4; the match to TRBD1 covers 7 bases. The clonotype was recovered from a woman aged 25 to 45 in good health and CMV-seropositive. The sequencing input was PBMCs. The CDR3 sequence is CASSRQGLAKNIQYF. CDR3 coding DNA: TGTGCCAGCAGCCGACAGGGCCTAGCCAAAAACATTCAGTACTTC.